This T cell receptor (beta chain) was recorded in a study of vaccination effects on CD4 cells after COVID-19. Study-level findings and limits: Newly vaccine-induced clones made up most of the convalescents' post-vaccine spike-reactive clones.

Antigen-specific CD4+ T cells were expanded with viral peptide pools in the ViraFEST assay before sequencing. Upon completion of about 10 days in culture, CD4+ T cells were isolated. A PCR test confirmed that the person had SARS-CoV-2 infection between March and December 2020. In culture with about 10 IU/ml IL-2 and roughly 10 ug/ml peptides, PBMC were grown at fewer than 2.5 million per well. TCRdb's table, derived via immunoSEQ multiplex PCR, lists solely in-frame clones and lacks some. The sample includes 26,000 or so clones, about four fifths of them seen just once. There are 13 residues in the CDR3. Between the trimmed V and J ends, which lost 3 bases and 6 bases, there was a span of 9 bases. Germline V gene sequence: CDR1 SNHLY, CDR2 FYNNEI. To note about this clone: What it binds is unknown.

Sequencing was performed on CD4+ T cells from PBMCs cultured with HCoV-NL63 spike peptides, taken before COVID-19 vaccination. The receptor was derived from a human donor who had a prior SARS-CoV-2 infection. This rearrangement joins TRBV2 to TRBJ2-4; no firm D call. The CDR3 bases are TGTGCCAGCAGTGACCTACCGGGAAACATTCAGTACTTC. Its protein is CASSDLPGNIQYF.